This is a list of T cell receptor beta chains from one sample in a study of cytomegalovirus exposure and HLA in healthy donors. The protocol was immunoSEQ multiplex PCR, while the TCRdb copy is restricted to in-frame clones and leaves out a portion. Of around 73,000 clones in the sample, about 87% were seen once. Sequenced input: PBMCs. The receptors stem from a young woman in good health and CMV-seropositive. The conserved cysteine and the conserved F or W are not part of the CDR3 here. A D gene is named only where the DNA matches it firmly.

TRBV10-3	TRBJ2-1	TRBD1	AITGTGSSYNEQF
TRBV7-6	TRBJ2-7	-	ASSLTGQPYEQY
TRBV29-1	TRBJ2-2	-	SVVHFNTGELF
TRBV28	TRBJ1-1	TRBD1	ASSYGDRRSEAF
TRBV6-4	TRBJ1-5	TRBD1	ASNIGIAGGKAQPQH
TRBV19	TRBJ1-5	-	ASSIGAGFSSGSNQPQH
TRBV7-9	TRBJ1-2	-	ASRAGGLGYGYT
TRBV30	TRBJ2-5	-	AWTSQQETQY
TRBV5-1	TRBJ2-5	TRBD2	ASSLVAGLQETQY
TRBV7-2	TRBJ2-4	TRBD1	ASSIQGNIQY
TRBV7-2	TRBJ2-3	TRBD1	ASSLPGQGTDTQY
TRBV6-6	TRBJ2-7	TRBD1	ASSYSGTGTYEQY
TRBV11-2	TRBJ2-5	TRBD1	ASSLGGQETFYQETQY
TRBV27	TRBJ1-1	TRBD1	ASSLSGQTTEAF
TRBV6-5	TRBJ1-1	TRBD1	ASRKTAGGPEAF
TRBV7-2	TRBJ1-2	-	ASSLGGGAGHYGYT
TRBV2	TRBJ2-1	-	ASTYRSSYNEQF
TRBV27	TRBJ2-7	-	ASSPGRESYEQY
TRBV27	TRBJ2-1	TRBD2	ASSWGLAGVSGNEQF
TRBV15	TRBJ1-3	TRBD1	ATSRTDRLSGNTIY
TRBV19	TRBJ2-2	TRBD2	ASSSGTSGGEPNTGELF
TRBV6-5	TRBJ2-1	TRBD2	ASKSGRVGEQF
TRBV19	TRBJ1-4	-	ASEARSDEKLF
TRBV19	TRBJ1-2	-	ASSVSSLTERDLGYT
TRBV9	TRBJ2-3	-	ASSVYPAGDTQY
TRBV10-3	TRBJ1-4	TRBD1	AISAGTATNEKLF
TRBV1	TRBJ2-7	-	TSSQVAPSCGYEQY
TRBV29-1	TRBJ2-1	TRBD2	SVRGLDNPNEQF
TRBV5-1	TRBJ2-5	-	ASKGGGGNQETQY
TRBV9	TRBJ2-2	-	ASSVGESGYTGELF
TRBV30	TRBJ2-1	TRBD1	AWSPQGVTEQF
TRBV7-8	TRBJ1-5	-	ASSSPGPREVGQPQH
TRBV28	TRBJ1-2	-	ASRVGYGYT
TRBV4-2	TRBJ2-3	TRBD2	ASSPAGSTDTQY
TRBV5-4	TRBJ2-2	-	ASSRPRDGGLNTGELF
TRBV4-1	TRBJ1-1	-	ASSAITGMSRDTEAF
TRBV2	TRBJ1-6	-	ASTEGAPSYNSPLH
TRBV4-1	TRBJ2-3	TRBD2	ASSQPTSGYTQY
TRBV11-2	TRBJ2-7	-	ASSLVSRLDAYEQY